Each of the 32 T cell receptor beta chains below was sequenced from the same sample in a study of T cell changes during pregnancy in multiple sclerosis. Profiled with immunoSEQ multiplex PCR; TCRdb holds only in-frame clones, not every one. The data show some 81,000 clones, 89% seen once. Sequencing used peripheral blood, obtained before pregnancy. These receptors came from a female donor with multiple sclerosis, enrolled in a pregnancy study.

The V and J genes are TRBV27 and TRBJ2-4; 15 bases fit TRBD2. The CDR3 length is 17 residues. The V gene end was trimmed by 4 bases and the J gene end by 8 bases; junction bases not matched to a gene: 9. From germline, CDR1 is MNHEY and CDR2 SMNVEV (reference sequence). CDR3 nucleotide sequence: TGTGCCAGCAGTTCCCCCTGGACTAGCGGGGGGGCTTACATTCAGTACTTC. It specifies CASSSPWTSGGAYIQYF.

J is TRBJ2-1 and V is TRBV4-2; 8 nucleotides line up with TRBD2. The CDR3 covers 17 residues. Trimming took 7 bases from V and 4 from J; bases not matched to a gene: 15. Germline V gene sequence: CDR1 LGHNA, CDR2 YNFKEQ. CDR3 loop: CASTKRPVGGGYNEQFF. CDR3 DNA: TGTGCCAGCACTAAAAGGCCAGTTGGCGGGGGGTACAATGAGCAGTTCTTC.

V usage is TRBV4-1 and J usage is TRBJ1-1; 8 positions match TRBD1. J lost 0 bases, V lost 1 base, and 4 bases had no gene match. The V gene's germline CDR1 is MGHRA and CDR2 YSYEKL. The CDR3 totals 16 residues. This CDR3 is CASSQVDRGLNTEAFF. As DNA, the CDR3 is TGCGCCAGCAGCCAAGTAGACAGGGGTTTGAACACTGAAGCTTTCTTT.

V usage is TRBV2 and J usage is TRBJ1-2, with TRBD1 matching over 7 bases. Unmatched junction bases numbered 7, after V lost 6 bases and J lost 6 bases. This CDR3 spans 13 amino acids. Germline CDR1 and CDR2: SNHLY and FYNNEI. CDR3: CASRAGTANGYTF. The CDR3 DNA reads TGTGCCAGCAGGGCCGGGACAGCTAATGGCTACACCTTC.

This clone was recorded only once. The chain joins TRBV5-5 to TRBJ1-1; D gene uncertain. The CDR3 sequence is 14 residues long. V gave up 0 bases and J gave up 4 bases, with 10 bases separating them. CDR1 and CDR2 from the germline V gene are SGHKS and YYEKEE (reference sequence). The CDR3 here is CASSLEGRGTEAFF. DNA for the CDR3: TGTGCCAGCAGCTTGGAGGGTCGGGGCACTGAAGCTTTCTTT.

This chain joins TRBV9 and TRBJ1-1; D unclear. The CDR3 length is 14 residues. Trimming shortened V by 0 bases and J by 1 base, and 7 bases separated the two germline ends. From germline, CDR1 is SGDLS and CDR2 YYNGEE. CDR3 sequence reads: CASSVDAGNTEAFF. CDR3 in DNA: TGTGCCAGCAGCGTAGACGCAGGGAACACTGAAGCTTTCTTT.

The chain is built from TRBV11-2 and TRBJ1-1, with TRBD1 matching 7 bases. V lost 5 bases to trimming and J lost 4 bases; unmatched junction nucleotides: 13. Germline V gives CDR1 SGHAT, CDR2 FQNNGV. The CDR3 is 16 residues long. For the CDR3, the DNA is TGTGCCAGCAGCCCCAGACAGGGTCTTATATCCACTGAAGCTTTCTTT. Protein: CASSPRQGLISTEAFF.

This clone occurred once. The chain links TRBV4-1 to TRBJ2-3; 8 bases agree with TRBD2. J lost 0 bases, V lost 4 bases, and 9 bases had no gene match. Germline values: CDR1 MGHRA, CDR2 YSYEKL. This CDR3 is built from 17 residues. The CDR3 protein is CASSPPPAGVSTDTQYF. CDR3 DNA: TGCGCCAGCAGCCCTCCACCAGCGGGGGTAAGCACAGATACGCAGTATTTT.

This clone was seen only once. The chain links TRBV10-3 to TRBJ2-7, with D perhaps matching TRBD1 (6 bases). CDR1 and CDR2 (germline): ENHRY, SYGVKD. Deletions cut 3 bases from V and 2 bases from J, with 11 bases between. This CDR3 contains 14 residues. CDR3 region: CAISELQGPYEQYF. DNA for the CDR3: TGTGCCATCAGTGAATTACAGGGTCCCTACGAGCAGTACTTC.

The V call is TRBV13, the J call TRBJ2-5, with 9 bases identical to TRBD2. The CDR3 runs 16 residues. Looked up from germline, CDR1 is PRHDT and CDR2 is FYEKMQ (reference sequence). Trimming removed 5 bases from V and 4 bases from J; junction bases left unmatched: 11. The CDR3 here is CASSPRFSGGGETQYF. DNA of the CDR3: TGTGCCAGCAGCCCGAGATTTAGCGGGGGCGGAGAGACCCAGTACTTC.

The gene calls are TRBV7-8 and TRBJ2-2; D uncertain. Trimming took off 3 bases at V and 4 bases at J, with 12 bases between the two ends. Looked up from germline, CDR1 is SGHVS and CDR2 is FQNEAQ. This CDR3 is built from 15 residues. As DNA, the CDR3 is TGTGCCAGCAGCTTGCTCCGCAGTACCACCGGGGAGCTGTTTTTT. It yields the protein CASSLLRSTTGELFF.

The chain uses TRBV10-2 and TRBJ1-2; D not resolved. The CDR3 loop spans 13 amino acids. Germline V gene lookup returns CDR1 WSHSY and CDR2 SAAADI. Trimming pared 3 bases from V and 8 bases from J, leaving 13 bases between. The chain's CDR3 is CASSDWGSGGYTF. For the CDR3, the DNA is TGCGCCAGCAGTGATTGGGGTTCGGGAGGCTACACCTTC.

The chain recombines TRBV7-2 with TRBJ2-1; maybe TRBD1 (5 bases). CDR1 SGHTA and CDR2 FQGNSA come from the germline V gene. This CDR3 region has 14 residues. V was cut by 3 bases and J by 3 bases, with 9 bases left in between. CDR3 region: CASSLPQGYNEQFF. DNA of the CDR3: TGTGCCAGCAGCTTGCCGCAGGGCTACAATGAGCAGTTCTTC.

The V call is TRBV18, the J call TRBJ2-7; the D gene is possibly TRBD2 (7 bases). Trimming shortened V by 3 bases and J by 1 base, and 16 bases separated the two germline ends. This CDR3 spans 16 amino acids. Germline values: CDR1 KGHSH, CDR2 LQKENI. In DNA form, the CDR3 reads TGTGCCAGCTCACCGGCGACTGCGGGGGCATCCTACGAGCAGTACTTC. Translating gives CASSPATAGASYEQYF.

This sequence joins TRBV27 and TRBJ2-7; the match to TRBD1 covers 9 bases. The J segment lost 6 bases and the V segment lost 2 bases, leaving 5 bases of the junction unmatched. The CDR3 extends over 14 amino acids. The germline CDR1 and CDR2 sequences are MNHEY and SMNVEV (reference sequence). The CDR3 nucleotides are TGTGCCAGCAGTTTAAGTGACAGGGGGGGCGAGCAGTACTTC. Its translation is CASSLSDRGGEQYF.

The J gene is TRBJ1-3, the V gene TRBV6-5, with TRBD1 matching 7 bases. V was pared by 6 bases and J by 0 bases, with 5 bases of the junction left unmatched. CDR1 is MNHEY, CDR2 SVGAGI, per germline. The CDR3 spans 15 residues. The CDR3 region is CASSSGQFSGNTIYF. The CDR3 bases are TGTGCCAGCAGCTCGGGACAGTTCTCTGGAAACACCATATATTTT.

The CDR3, as DNA: TGTGCCAGCACCGAGGTGGATGGTAATGAAAAACTGTTTTTT. It encodes CASTEVDGNEKLFF. The chain links TRBV6-1 to TRBJ1-4; the D is unclear. The V and J ends lost 7 bases and 4 bases respectively, with 13 bases between them. The CDR3 is 14 amino acids. Germline values: CDR1 MNHNS, CDR2 SASEGT.

The CDR3 region is CASSLDRFYGYTF. CDR3 nucleotides: TGTGCCAGCAGCCTGGACAGGTTCTATGGCTACACCTTC. V and J are TRBV7-2 and TRBJ1-2, with 7 bases that match TRBD1. Germline-derived CDR1 and CDR2 are SGHTA and FQGNSA. This CDR3 comprises 13 residues. V shed 5 bases and J 4 bases; nucleotides not matched to a gene: 4.

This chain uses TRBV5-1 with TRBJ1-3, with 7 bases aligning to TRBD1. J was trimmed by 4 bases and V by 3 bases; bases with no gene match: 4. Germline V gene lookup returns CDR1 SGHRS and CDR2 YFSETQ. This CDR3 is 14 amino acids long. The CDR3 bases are TGCGCCAGCAGCTCGACAGGGAGAGGAAACACCATATATTTT. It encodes CASSSTGRGNTIYF.

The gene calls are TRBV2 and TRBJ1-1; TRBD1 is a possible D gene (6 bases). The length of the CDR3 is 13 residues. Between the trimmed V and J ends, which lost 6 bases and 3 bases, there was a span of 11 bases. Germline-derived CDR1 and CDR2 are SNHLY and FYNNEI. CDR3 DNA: TGTGCCAGCAGAGAACACAGGGACACTGAAGCTTTCTTT. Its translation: CASREHRDTEAFF.

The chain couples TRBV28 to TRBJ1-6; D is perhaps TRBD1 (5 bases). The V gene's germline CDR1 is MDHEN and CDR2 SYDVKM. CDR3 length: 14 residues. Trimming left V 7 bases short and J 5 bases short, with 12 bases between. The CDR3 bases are TGTGCCAGCACTAGGGGCGGTAATAATTCACCCCTCCACTTT. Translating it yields CASTRGGNNSPLHF. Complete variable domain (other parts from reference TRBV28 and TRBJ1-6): DVKVTQSSRYLVKRTGEKVFLECVQDMDHENMFWYRQDPGLGLRLIYFSYDVKMKEKGDIPEGYSVSREKKERFSLILESASTNQTSMYLCASTRGGNNSPLHFGNGTRLTVT.

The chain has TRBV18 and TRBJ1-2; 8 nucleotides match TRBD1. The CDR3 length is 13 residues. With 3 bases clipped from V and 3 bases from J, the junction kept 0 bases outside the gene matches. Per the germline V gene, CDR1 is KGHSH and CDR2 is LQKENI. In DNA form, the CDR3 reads TGTGCCAGCTCACCGGGACAGGACTATGGCTACACCTTC. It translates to CASSPGQDYGYTF.

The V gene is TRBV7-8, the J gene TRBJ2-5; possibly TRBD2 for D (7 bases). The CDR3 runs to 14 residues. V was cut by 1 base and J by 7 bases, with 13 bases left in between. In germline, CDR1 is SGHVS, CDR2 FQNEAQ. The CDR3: CASSLDVGGPTQYF. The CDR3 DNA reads TGTGCCAGCAGCTTAGACGTCGGGGGGCCGACCCAGTACTTC.

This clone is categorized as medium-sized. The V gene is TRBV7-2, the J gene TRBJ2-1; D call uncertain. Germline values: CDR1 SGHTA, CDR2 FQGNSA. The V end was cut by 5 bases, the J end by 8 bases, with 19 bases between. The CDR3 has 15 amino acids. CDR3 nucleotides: TGTGCCAGCAGCCTCCCTTGGGCCCAGGCCGATGAGCAGTTCTTC. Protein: CASSLPWAQADEQFF.

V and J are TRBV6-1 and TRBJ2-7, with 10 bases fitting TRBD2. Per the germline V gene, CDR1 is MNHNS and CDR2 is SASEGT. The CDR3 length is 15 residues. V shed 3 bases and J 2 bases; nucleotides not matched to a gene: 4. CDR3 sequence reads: CASSDLAGVPYEQYF. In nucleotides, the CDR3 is TGTGCCAGCAGTGATCTAGCGGGGGTGCCCTACGAGCAGTACTTC.

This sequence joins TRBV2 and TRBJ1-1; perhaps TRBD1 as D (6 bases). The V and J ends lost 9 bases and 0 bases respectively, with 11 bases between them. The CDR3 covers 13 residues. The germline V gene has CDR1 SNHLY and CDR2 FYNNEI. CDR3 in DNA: TGTGCCAGTGGGACAACTATGAACACTGAAGCTTTCTTT. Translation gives CASGTTMNTEAFF.

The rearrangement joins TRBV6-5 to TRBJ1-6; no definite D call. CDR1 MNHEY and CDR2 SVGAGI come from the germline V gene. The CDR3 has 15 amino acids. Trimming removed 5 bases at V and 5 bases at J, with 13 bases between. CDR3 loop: CASSQRGVDNSPLHF. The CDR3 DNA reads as TGTGCCAGCAGTCAAAGAGGCGTTGATAATTCACCCCTCCACTTT.

The CDR3 region is CAWRRGFSTDTQYF. CDR3 coding DNA: TGTGCCTGGAGAAGGGGGTTTAGCACAGATACGCAGTATTTT. The chain employs TRBV30 and TRBJ2-3; D possibly corresponds to TRBD1 (6 bases). Germline lookup yields CDR1 GTSNPN and CDR2 SVGIG (reference sequence). The V and J ends lost 3 bases and 0 bases respectively, with 10 bases between them. This CDR3 is 14 amino acids long.

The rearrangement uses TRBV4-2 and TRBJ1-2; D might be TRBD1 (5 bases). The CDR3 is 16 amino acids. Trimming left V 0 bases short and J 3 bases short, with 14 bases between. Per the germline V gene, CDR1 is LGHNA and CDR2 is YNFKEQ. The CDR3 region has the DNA TGTGCCAGCAGCCAAGACGCAGACAGAGTAGACTATGGCTACACCTTC. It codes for CASSQDADRVDYGYTF.

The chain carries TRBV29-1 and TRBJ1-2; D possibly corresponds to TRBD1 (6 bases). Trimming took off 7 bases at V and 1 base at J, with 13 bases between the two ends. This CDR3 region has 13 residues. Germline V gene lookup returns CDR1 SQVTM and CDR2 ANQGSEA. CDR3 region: CSASTGSNYGYTF. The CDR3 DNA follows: TGCAGCGCTTCGACAGGAAGTAACTATGGCTACACCTTC.

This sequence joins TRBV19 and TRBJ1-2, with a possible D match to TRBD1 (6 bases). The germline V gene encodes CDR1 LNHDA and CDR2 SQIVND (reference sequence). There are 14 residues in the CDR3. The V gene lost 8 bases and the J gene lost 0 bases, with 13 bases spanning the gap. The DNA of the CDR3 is TGTGCCAGTTCACATGGACAGCCTAACTATGGCTACACCTTC. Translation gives CASSHGQPNYGYTF.

The CDR3 loop is CASSQDRGTPQHF. DNA of the CDR3: TGTGCCAGCAGCCAGGACAGGGGGACGCCCCAGCATTTT. The chain links TRBV5-5 to TRBJ1-5; 10 bases align to TRBD1. The CDR3 loop spans 13 amino acids. V lost 4 bases to trimming and J lost 9 bases; unmatched junction nucleotides: 4. Germline loops: CDR1 SGHKS, CDR2 YYEKEE (reference sequence).